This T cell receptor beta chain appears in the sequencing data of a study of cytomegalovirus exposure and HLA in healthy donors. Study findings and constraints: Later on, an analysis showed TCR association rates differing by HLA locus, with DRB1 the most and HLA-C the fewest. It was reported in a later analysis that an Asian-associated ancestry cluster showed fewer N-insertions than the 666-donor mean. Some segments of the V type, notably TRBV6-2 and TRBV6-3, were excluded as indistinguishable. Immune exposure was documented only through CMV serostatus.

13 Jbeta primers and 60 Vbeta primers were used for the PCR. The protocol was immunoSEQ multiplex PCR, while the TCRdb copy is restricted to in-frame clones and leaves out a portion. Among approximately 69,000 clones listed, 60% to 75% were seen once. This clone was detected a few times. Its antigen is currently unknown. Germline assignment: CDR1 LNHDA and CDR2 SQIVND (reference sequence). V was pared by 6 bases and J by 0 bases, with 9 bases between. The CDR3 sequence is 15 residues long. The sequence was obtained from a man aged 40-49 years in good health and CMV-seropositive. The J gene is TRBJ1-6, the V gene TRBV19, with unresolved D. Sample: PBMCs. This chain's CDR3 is CASRAESSYNSPLHF. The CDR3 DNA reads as TGTGCCAGTAGGGCGGAAAGCTCCTATAATTCACCCCTCCACTTT. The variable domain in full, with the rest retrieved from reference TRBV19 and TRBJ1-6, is DGGITQSPKYLFRKEGQNVTLSCEQNLNHDAMYWYRQDPGQGLRLIYYSQIVNDFQKGDIAEGYSVSREKKESFPLTVTSAQKNPTAFYLCASRAESSYNSPLHFGNGTRLTVT.